This T cell receptor beta chain originates from a study of T-cell reconstitution after alpha-beta-depleted transplantation in children. Study observations and caveats: Reported findings indicate that, about two months after transplant, alpha-beta T cells came from several hundred expanded clones, which were derived from non-depleted graft cells. Among T cells one year after transplant, newly produced cells accounted for most counts and diversity. Where some patients showed high TCRbeta diversity at day 60, it came from recipient T cells and thymic progenitors that had survived.

This CDR3 comprises 10 residues. Germline V gene sequence: CDR1 SQVTM, CDR2 ANQGSEA. Between the trimmed V and J ends, which lost 7 bases and 6 bases, there was a span of 7 bases. This clonotype has more than one count but fewer than ten. Its antigen is as yet unknown. TCRbeta library preparation incorporated unique molecular identifiers. Each CDR3 protein gets one entry after TCRdb re-called the PCR reads with MiXCR. The top ten clones hold 40% to 50% of a sample with around 230,000 distinct CDR3 sequences, around a sixth of them seen once. This sequence originates from a male patient between 2 and 15 years old who had a stem cell transplant for acute lymphoblastic leukemia, so the T cells may come from the graft donor. Specimen: PBMCs, mostly from graft donor cells, collected 360 days after TCRalphabeta/CD19-depleted stem cell transplant. The chain joins TRBV29-1 to TRBJ2-1; TRBD2 might be the D (6 bases). The CDR3 spells CSAGGNEQFF. For the CDR3, the DNA is TGCAGCGCCGGGGGCAATGAGCAGTTCTTC.